This TCR beta chain was identified in a study of T cells in Graves' hyperthyroidism and ophthalmopathy. Amplified TCR beta CDR3 regions derived from RNA transcripts. First-round RT-PCR targeting the TCR CDR3 was performed with the HTBI primer set. From the multiplex PCR reads, TCRdb called clonotypes with MiXCR, one entry per CDR3 protein. The data show 300,000 or so distinct CDR3 sequences, about 18% seen once. This clonotype was seen more than once but under ten times. Patients with ophthalmopathy all had a Clinical Activity Score of at least 3, a NOSPECS grade of at least 4 and duration under 3 months. Thyroid ultrasound, orbital computed tomography, clinical symptoms, and serum thyroxine and TRAb underpinned diagnoses. Trimming removed 2 bases at V and 9 bases at J, with 17 bases between. The CDR3 is 15 residues long. Germline assignment: CDR1 SGHTA and CDR2 FQGNSA.

The sequenced sample was blood. J is TRBJ2-1 and V is TRBV7-2; tentatively, D is TRBD1 or TRBD2 (5 bases each). This receptor was taken from a woman aged 55-70 years with Graves' ophthalmopathy. For the CDR3, the DNA is TGTGCCAGCAGCTTATGGAAGTCAGGGAGTGGTGAGCAGTTCTTC. Translating gives CASSLWKSGSGEQFF.